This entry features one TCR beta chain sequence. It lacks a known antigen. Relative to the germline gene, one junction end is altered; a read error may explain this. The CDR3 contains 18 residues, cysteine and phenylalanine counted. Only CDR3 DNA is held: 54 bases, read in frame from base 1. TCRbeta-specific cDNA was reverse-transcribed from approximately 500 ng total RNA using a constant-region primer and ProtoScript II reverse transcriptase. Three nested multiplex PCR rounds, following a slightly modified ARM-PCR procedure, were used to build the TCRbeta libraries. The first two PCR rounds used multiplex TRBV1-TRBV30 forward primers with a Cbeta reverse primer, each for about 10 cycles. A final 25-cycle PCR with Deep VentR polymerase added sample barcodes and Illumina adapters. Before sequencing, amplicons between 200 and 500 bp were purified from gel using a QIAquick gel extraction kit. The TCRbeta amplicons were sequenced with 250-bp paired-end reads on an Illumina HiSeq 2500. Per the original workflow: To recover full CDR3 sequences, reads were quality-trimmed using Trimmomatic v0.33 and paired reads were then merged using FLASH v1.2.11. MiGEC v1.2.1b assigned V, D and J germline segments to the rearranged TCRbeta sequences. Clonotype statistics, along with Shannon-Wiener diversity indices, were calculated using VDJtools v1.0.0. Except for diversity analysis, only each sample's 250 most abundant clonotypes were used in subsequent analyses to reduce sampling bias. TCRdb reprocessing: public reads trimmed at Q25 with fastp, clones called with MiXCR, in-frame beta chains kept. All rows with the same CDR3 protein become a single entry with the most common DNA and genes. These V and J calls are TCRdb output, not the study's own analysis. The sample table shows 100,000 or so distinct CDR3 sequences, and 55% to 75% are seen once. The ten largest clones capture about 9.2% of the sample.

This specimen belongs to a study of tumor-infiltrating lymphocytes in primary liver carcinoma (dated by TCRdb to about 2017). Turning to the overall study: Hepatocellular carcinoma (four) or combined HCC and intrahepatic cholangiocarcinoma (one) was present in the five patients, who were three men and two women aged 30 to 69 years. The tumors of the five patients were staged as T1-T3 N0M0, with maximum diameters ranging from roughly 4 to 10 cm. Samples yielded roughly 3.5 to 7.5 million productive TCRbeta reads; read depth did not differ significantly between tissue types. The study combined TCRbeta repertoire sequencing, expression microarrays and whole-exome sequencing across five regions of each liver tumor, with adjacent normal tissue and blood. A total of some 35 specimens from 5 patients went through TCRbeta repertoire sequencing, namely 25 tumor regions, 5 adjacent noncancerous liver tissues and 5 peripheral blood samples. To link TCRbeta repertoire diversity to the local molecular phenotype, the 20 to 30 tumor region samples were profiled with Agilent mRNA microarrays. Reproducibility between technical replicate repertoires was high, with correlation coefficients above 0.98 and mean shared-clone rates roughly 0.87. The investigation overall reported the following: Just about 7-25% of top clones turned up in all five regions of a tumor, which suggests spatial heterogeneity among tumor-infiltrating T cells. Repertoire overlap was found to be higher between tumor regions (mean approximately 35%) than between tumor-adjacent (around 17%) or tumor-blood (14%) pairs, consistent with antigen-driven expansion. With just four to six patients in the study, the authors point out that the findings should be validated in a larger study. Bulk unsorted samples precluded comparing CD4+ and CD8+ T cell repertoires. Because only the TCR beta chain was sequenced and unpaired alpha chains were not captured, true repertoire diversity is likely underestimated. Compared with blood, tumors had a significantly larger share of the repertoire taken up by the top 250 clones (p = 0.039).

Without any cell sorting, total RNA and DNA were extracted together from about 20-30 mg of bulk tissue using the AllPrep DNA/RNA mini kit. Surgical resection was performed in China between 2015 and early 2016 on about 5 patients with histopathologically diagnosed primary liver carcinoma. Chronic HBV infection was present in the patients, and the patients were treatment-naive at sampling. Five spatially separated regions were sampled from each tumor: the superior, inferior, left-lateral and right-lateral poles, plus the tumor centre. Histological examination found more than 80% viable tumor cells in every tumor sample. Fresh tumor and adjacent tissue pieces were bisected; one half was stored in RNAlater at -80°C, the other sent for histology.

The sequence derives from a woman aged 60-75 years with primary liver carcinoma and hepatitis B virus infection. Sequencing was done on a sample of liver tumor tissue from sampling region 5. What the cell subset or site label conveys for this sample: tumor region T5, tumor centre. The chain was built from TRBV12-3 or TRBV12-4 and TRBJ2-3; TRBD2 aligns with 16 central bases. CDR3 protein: CASRYGTSGRGSTDTLYF. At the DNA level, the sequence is TGTGCCAGCAGGTATGGGACTAGCGGGAGGGGGAGCACAGATACGCTGTATTTT.